The sequence of this TCR beta chain was determined in a study of Ad26.COV2.S vaccination and SARS-CoV-2 variants. Study-level background: Within the COV1001 Ad26.COV2.S trial arm, the donor was enrolled. Once, or twice with 56 days between doses, Ad26.COV2.S was given intramuscularly.

Only in-frame clones appear in the TCRdb table, and some are missing; sequencing was by immunoSEQ multiplex PCR. Of a few hundred thousand clones detected, about four fifths appear once; the ten largest clones hold 7.4%. Specified treatment: roughly 20 received Ad26.COV2.S at low or high dose, single or two shots; 5 received placebo; per-sample allocation not given. The samples date from day 63 after the first vaccine or placebo injection. This receptor was taken from a person aged 18 to 65 who received the Ad26.COV2.S COVID-19 vaccine or a placebo. The sample consisted of peripheral blood, taken in a trial of Ad26.COV2.S vaccine versus placebo.

This chain's CDR3 is CASSQVGGANTGELFF. In DNA form, the CDR3 reads TGTGCCAGCAGCCAAGTCGGTGGCGCGAACACCGGGGAGCTGTTTTTT. The rearrangement links TRBV3-1 (or the pseudogene TRBV3-2) to TRBJ2-2; D not resolved. This CDR3 is built from 16 residues. Between the trimmed V and J ends, which lost 1 base and 0 bases, there was a span of 9 bases. Germline CDR1 reads LGHDT; CDR2 reads YNNKEL (reference sequence).